This is a list of T cell receptor beta chains from one sample in a study of siplizumab effects on memory and regulatory T cells. Sequencing was performed with immunoSEQ multiplex PCR; in TCRdb, only in-frame clones are kept and a portion is missing. The repertoire consists of about 120,000 clones, with approximately 92% occurring once and the leading ten covering around 0.16%. Material for sequencing was non-Treg CD4+ T cells sorted from blood. The receptors here all came from a human donor in good health. CDR3s leave out the opening cysteine and the closing phenylalanine or tryptophan. Each record gives: CDR3 protein, V gene.

CDR3 protein: ASSRPRLAGISSYEQY; V gene: TRBV27
CDR3 protein: ANHNPDRDNQPQH; V gene: TRBV9
CDR3 protein: ASRGWDRVTGELF; V gene: TRBV2
CDR3 protein: ASSRQYEQY; V gene: TRBV7-2
CDR3 protein: ASRGTGDGEKLF; V gene: TRBV6-5
CDR3 protein: ASSQPSGAHEQY; V gene: TRBV7-9
CDR3 protein: ASRPGQLLANYGYT; V gene: TRBV11-2
CDR3 protein: ASSLGGPGETQY; V gene: TRBV5-1
CDR3 protein: ASNLGTGIEQY; V gene: TRBV7-9
CDR3 protein: ASSVEWGLTVEAKNIQY; V gene: TRBV9
CDR3 protein: ASSYPSMNTEAF; V gene: TRBV6-6
CDR3 protein: ASSGQGGTAEAF; V gene: TRBV7-3
CDR3 protein: ASRLTGATNEKLF; V gene: TRBV28
CDR3 protein: ASSWGRTLGDGYT; V gene: TRBV11-2
CDR3 protein: ASSGASGGNADTQY; V gene: TRBV7-3
CDR3 protein: ASGVVDSYNSPLH; V gene: TRBV19
CDR3 protein: ASSPRQRNTGELF; V gene: TRBV18
CDR3 protein: ASKRGGARDEKLF; V gene: TRBV28
CDR3 protein: ASSTPGQALSGNTIY; V gene: TRBV18
CDR3 protein: ASSGGLSSYNEQF; V gene: TRBV11-2
CDR3 protein: ASSESWAGLTDTQY; V gene: TRBV6-1
CDR3 protein: ASRSTGSNPPSYEQY; V gene: TRBV5-4
CDR3 protein: ASSFAGANTGELF; V gene: TRBV7-9
CDR3 protein: ASRPGQGGNTEAF; V gene: TRBV27
CDR3 protein: ATTRRQGSNTGELF; V gene: TRBV19
CDR3 protein: AWSILNTEAF; V gene: TRBV30
CDR3 protein: ASSATGIYNSPLH; V gene: TRBV9
CDR3 protein: ASSFPGPPNEQF; V gene: TRBV28